The 27 T cell receptor beta chains reported below all come from one sample, sequenced in a study of human T cells and chemical hapten exposure. Unfractionated whole blood was the source of the extracted total RNA. TCRdb called the 5' RACE reads again in MiXCR, with one record for every CDR3 protein. The table has 110,000 or so distinct CDR3 sequences, around a fifth seen once. Receptors originate from a human donor in good health.

This clonotype was seen more than once but under ten times. The genes are TRBV27 and TRBJ2-5; D gene unclear. This CDR3 contains 15 residues. CDR1 is MNHEY and CDR2 is SMNVEV in the germline V gene (reference sequence). V lost 3 bases and J 4 bases, leaving 15 bases between the germline ends. CDR3 bases: TGTGCCAGCAGTTTCGAGGTAGGACGAAGAGAGACCCAGTACTTC. As protein: CASSFEVGRRETQYF.

This clonotype appeared a few times. The rearrangement links TRBV21-1 to TRBJ2-7; the table's D call, TRBD2, was not checked against the DNA. TRBV21-1 is termed a pseudogene. The CDR3 has 17 amino acids. In DNA form, the CDR3 reads TGTGCCAGCAGCAAAGAGGGACTAGCGACTCTTGGGTACGAGCAGTACTTC. It yields the protein CASSKEGLATLGYEQYF.

This clonotype was counted between two and nine times. The chain has TRBV29-1 and TRBJ2-3; either TRBD1 or TRBD2 may supply D (5 bases each). Trimming left V 4 bases short and J 0 bases short, with 11 bases between. CDR3 length: 14 residues. Germline lookup yields CDR1 SQVTM and CDR2 ANQGSEA. In nucleotides, the CDR3 is TGCAGCGTTGGGGGACCCAGAAGCACAGATACGCAGTATTTT. Its protein is CSVGGPRSTDTQYF.

The V call is TRBV11-1, the J call TRBJ1-4, with D perhaps matching TRBD1 (6 bases). V lost 7 bases to trimming and J lost 6 bases, with 18 bases between them. Germline values: CDR1 SGHAT, CDR2 FQDESV (reference sequence). The CDR3 spans 15 residues. CDR3 amino acids: CASTLGGTYDEKLFF. In DNA, the CDR3 is TGTGCCAGCACTCTTGGAGGGACATATGATGAAAAACTGTTTTTT.

The V gene is TRBV28, the J gene TRBJ2-5, with 7 bases lining up with TRBD1. This CDR3 region has 13 residues. Germline V CDR1 and CDR2: MDHEN, SYDVKM. Trimming cost V 6 bases and J 4 bases; bases outside gene matches: 5. In DNA form, the CDR3 reads TGTGCCAGCAGGCCCCAGGGGGTAGAGACCCAGTACTTC. It specifies CASRPQGVETQYF.

Only a few counts were recorded for this clonotype. The rearrangement uses TRBV6-1 and TRBJ1-4; 9 positions agree with TRBD1. Looked up from germline, CDR1 is MNHNS and CDR2 is SASEGT. The CDR3 is 15 amino acids. V trimming: 1 base; J trimming: 8 bases; junction bases outside the gene matches: 5. DNA of the CDR3: TGTGCCAGCAGTGAAGAATGGACAGGGGACGAAAAACTGTTTTTT. Residues: CASSEEWTGDEKLFF.

This clonotype occurred a few times. This chain joins TRBV20-1 and TRBJ2-3; 9 bases match TRBD2. The CDR3 spans 15 residues. Looked up from germline, CDR1 is DFQATT and CDR2 is SNEGSKA (reference sequence). After removal of 2 bases from V and 2 bases from J, the junction contained 5 bases not matched to a gene. This chain's CDR3 is CSARRSGRSTDTQYF. CDR3 in DNA: TGCAGTGCTAGACGTAGCGGGAGATCCACAGATACGCAGTATTTT.

This clonotype was seen a handful of times. V is TRBV20-1 and J is TRBJ2-5; 8 bases fit TRBD2. The CDR3 has 16 amino acids. The germline V gene encodes CDR1 DFQATT and CDR2 SNEGSKA (reference sequence). The ends lost 5 bases at V and 2 bases at J; junction bases unmatched: 13. The DNA of the CDR3 is TGCAGTGCTGGACCCCTCTCGGGAGGGGGGCAAGAGACCCAGTACTTC. Translating gives CSAGPLSGGGQETQYF.

This sequence joins TRBV25-1 and TRBJ2-7; either TRBD1 or TRBD2 may fit D (5 bases each). The CDR3 is 13 residues long. The V gene's germline CDR1 is MGHDK and CDR2 SYGVNS. Between the trimmed V and J ends, which lost 9 bases and 5 bases, there was a span of 17 bases. CDR3 in amino acids: CASQNWDVNEQYF. Here the CDR3 DNA reads TGTGCCAGTCAGAACTGGGACGTCAACGAGCAGTACTTC.

This clonotype occurred a few times. This chain uses TRBV6-5 with TRBJ1-6; 9 bases agree with TRBD1. The length of the CDR3 is 16 residues. V shed 4 bases, J shed 5 bases, and the junction held 6 bases outside the gene matches. The germline V gene has CDR1 MNHEY and CDR2 SVGAGI. In DNA, the CDR3 is TGTGCCAGCAGTTCCCGGACAGGGGTAGATAATTCACCCCTCCACTTT. The encoded protein is CASSSRTGVDNSPLHF.

This chain links TRBV7-2 with TRBJ2-7; maybe TRBD1 (5 bases). The CDR3 length is 15 residues. Germline CDR1 SGHTA, CDR2 FQGNSA. V was pared by 7 bases and J by 6 bases, with 22 bases between. The CDR3 DNA is TGTGCCAGCACCCCCCGGGTCGGGCAGGGCGGCGAGCAGTACTTC. Translating gives CASTPRVGQGGEQYF.

This clonotype was detected a few times. V usage is TRBV29-1 and J usage is TRBJ2-7; 7 bases map to TRBD1. V lost 1 base to trimming and J lost 7 bases; unmatched junction nucleotides: 13. The CDR3 spans 15 residues. CDR1 and CDR2 (germline): SQVTM, ANQGSEA. In nucleotides, the CDR3 is TGCAGCGTTGAAGTCCTGGACAGGAAATCTCGAGAGCAGTACTTC. This codes for CSVEVLDRKSREQYF.

The V gene is TRBV7-2, the J gene TRBJ1-2; a possible D gene is TRBD1 (5 bases). V was clipped by 4 bases and J by 2 bases, with 20 bases between them. The V gene's germline CDR1 is SGHTA and CDR2 FQGNSA. This CDR3 is built from 17 residues. Here the CDR3 reads CASSSQQSGTANYGYTF. The DNA for the CDR3 is TGTGCCAGCAGCTCTCAACAATCCGGGACGGCAAACTATGGCTACACCTTC.

Only one count was recorded for this clonotype. The V gene is TRBV5-4, the J gene TRBJ2-2; 12 bases are a match to TRBD2. V trimming: 1 base; J trimming: 6 bases; junction bases outside the gene matches: 7. CDR3 length: 17 residues. Germline V gene lookup returns CDR1 SGHNT and CDR2 YYREEE (reference sequence). The CDR3 is CASSLRTSGKGPGELFF. The CDR3 DNA follows: TGTGCCAGCAGCTTGCGGACTAGCGGGAAAGGCCCCGGGGAGCTGTTTTTT.

This chain connects TRBV12-5 to TRBJ2-7, with a possible D match to TRBD1 (5 bases). Germline V gene sequence: CDR1 LGHNT, CDR2 FRNRAP. The CDR3 extends over 12 amino acids. Between the trimmed V and J ends, which lost 4 bases and 5 bases, there was a span of 9 bases. The CDR3 loop reads CASGSGYHEQYF. The CDR3 DNA follows: TGTGCTAGTGGTTCAGGGTACCACGAGCAGTACTTC. Based on the CDR3 plus reference TRBV12-5 and TRBJ2-7, the full variable domain is DARVTQTPRHKVTEMGQEVTMRCQPILGHNTVFWYRQTMMQGLELLAYFRNRAPLDDSGMPKDRFSAEMPDATLATLKIQPSEPRDSAVYFCASGSGYHEQYFGPGTRLTVT.

This clonotype has a count of ten or more. V gene TRBV6-5 combines with J gene TRBJ2-7; D gene unclear. CDR3 length equals 14 residues. Germline V gives CDR1 MNHEY, CDR2 SVGAGI. Trimming removed 6 bases from V and 3 bases from J, with 15 bases in between. The CDR3 spells CASRAAGLLYEQYF. The CDR3, as DNA: TGTGCCAGCAGAGCCGCCGGCCTCCTCTACGAGCAGTACTTC.

This chain joins TRBV18 and TRBJ2-2; 8 nucleotides agree with TRBD1. Germline values: CDR1 KGHSH, CDR2 LQKENI. The CDR3 contains 16 residues. The ends lost 3 bases at V and 5 bases at J; junction bases unmatched: 8. CDR3 DNA sequence: TGTGCCAGCTCACCGTCCGGGACAGGAAGGACCGGGGAGCTGTTTTTT. Translated, it gives CASSPSGTGRTGELFF.

V and J are TRBV6-1 and TRBJ1-1; a possible D gene is TRBD1 (5 bases). Looked up from germline, CDR1 is MNHNS and CDR2 is SASEGT. CDR3 size: 13 residues. Between the trimmed V and J ends, which lost 2 bases and 9 bases, there was a span of 13 bases. The DNA of the CDR3 is TGTGCCAGCAGTGAAAGGGGAGCTGGAAAAGCTTTCTTT. Its translation is CASSERGAGKAFF.

The rearrangement joins TRBV6-2 or TRBV6-3 to TRBJ2-5; possible D gene TRBD1, 5 bases. Trimming left V 2 bases short and J 1 base short, with 14 bases between. Looked up from germline, CDR1 is MNHEY and CDR2 is SVGEGT. This CDR3 contains 16 residues. The CDR3 DNA reads TGTGCCAGCAGTTACAATCAGGGAAGGTCCCAAGAGACCCAGTACTTC. Protein: CASSYNQGRSQETQYF.

This clonotype was recorded a few times. The J gene is TRBJ1-2, the V gene TRBV27, with a weak D call TRBD1 (6 bases). The V gene lost 5 bases and the J gene lost 0 bases, with 13 bases spanning the gap. This CDR3 is built from 15 residues. The V gene's germline CDR1 is MNHEY and CDR2 SMNVEV (reference sequence). The CDR3 spells CASSVGGSPNYGYTF. The CDR3 bases are TGTGCCAGCAGTGTGGGGGGCTCCCCTAACTATGGCTACACCTTC.

Written as DNA, the CDR3 is TGTGCCAGCAGTTTAGCGCAGGGAAAGACTGAAGCTTTCTTT. Its protein product is CASSLAQGKTEAFF. The rearrangement links TRBV12-3 or TRBV12-4 to TRBJ1-1; D might be TRBD1 (5 bases). The CDR3 has 14 amino acids. V gave up 0 bases and J gave up 5 bases, with 10 bases separating them.

CDR3 coding DNA: TGTGCCAGCAGCCCGACCGGGACAGGCTTTTACGAGCAGTACTTC. Amino acids: CASSPTGTGFYEQYF. The V and J genes are TRBV7-8 and TRBJ2-7; 8 bases map to TRBD1. V lost 5 bases and J lost 4; bases outside the gene matches: 10. The CDR3 is 15 amino acids. CDR1 is SGHVS and CDR2 is FQNEAQ in the germline V gene. The full variable domain, with the rest looked up from reference TRBV7-8 and TRBJ2-7, is GAGVSQSPRYKVAKRGQDVALRCDPISGHVSLFWYQQALGQGPEFLTYFQNEAQLDKSGLPSDRFFAERPEGSVSTLKIQRTQQEDSAVYLCASSPTGTGFYEQYFGPGTRLTVT.

This clonotype was seen more than once but under ten times. The chain recombines TRBV25-1 with TRBJ2-7, with D possibly called TRBD1 or TRBD2 (5 bases each). The CDR3 extends over 14 amino acids. Trimming left V 3 bases short and J 5 bases short, with 14 bases between. The V gene's germline CDR1 is MGHDK and CDR2 SYGVNS. The CDR3 loop reads CASSDPSSGHEQYF. The CDR3 DNA is TGTGCCAGCAGTGATCCAAGTTCGGGACACGAGCAGTACTTC.

This chain uses TRBV30 with TRBJ2-7, with D perhaps matching TRBD2 (6 bases). V lost 5 bases and J 0 bases, leaving 17 bases between the germline ends. This CDR3 contains 15 residues. Germline V gene sequence: CDR1 GTSNPN, CDR2 SVGIG (reference sequence). CDR3 residues: CAWFPRLASSYEQYF. CDR3 DNA: TGTGCCTGGTTCCCCCGCCTAGCGAGCTCCTACGAGCAGTACTTC.

The rearrangement uses TRBV11-2 and TRBJ2-2; D is unclear. The CDR3 is made up of 18 amino acids. The germline V gene has CDR1 SGHAT and CDR2 FQNNGV. V lost 1 base to trimming and J lost 4 bases, with 19 bases between them. The CDR3, as DNA: TGTGCCAGCAGCTTAGGCCTGGTCGGCTCTACCAGCACCGGGGAGCTGTTTTTT. This sequence encodes CASSLGLVGSTSTGELFF. Together with reference TRBV11-2 and TRBJ2-2, the CDR3 gives the full variable domain: EAGVAQSPRYKIIEKRQSVAFWCNPISGHATLYWYQQILGQGPKLLIQFQNNGVVDDSQLPKDRFSAERLKGVDSTLKIQPAKLEDSAVYLCASSLGLVGSTSTGELFFGEGSRLTVL.

This clonotype was counted between two and nine times. The chain joins TRBV12-3 or TRBV12-4 to TRBJ1-2; 9 bases are shared with TRBD1. V gave up 6 bases and J gave up 5 bases; unmatched junction bases: 10. The CDR3 length is 15 residues. The CDR3 loop reads CASRSPGTGNYGYTF. The CDR3 coding sequence is TGTGCCAGCAGATCTCCCGGGACAGGGAATTATGGCTACACCTTC.

The chain recombines TRBV10-3 with TRBJ2-5, with 9 bases aligning to TRBD1. J gave up 5 bases and V 5 bases, and 6 bases lay outside the gene matches. CDR3 length: 14 residues. Germline values: CDR1 ENHRY, CDR2 SYGVKD. CDR3 DNA: TGTGCCATCAGTAAGGGGACAGGGCCGGAGACCCAGTACTTC. It specifies CAISKGTGPETQYF.